Following are 25 T cell receptor beta chains from one sample sequenced in a study of blood T cell repertoires in COVID-19. The method was immunoSEQ multiplex PCR; TCRdb's version includes in-frame clones alone and lacks a portion of them. Found here are tens of thousands of clones, more than 90% of them singletons; the top ten hold roughly 1.3%. Material: peripheral blood. The receptors were sampled from a man aged 55 to 69 with acute or convalescent COVID-19.

The chain has TRBV5-6 and TRBJ2-1, with a weak D call TRBD1 (5 bases). The V end was cut by 1 base, the J end by 2 bases, with 7 bases between. CDR1 SGHDT and CDR2 YYEEEE come from the germline V gene. This CDR3 has 14 amino acids. In DNA, the CDR3 is TGTGCCAGCAGCTTGTGGGGCCCCTACAATGAGCAGTTCTTC. This translates into CASSLWGPYNEQFF.

The J gene is TRBJ1-3, the V gene TRBV19; TRBD1 matches 7 bases. V dropped 8 bases and J dropped 4; count of bases not matched to a gene: 8. The CDR3 consists of 14 residues. The V gene's germline CDR1 is LNHDA and CDR2 SQIVND (reference sequence). Written as DNA, the CDR3 is TGTGCCAGTCGGGAGACAGGGCTAGGAAACACCATATATTTT. It encodes CASRETGLGNTIYF.

CDR3 in amino acids: CASSEIFFIGTSSDEQYF. The CDR3 nucleotides are TGTGCCAGCAGTGAAATTTTTTTTATTGGGACTAGCAGCGACGAGCAGTACTTC. The chain recombines TRBV6-1 with TRBJ2-7, with TRBD2 matching 9 bases. The ends lost 2 bases at V and 5 bases at J; junction bases unmatched: 16. This CDR3 spans 18 amino acids. The germline CDR1 and CDR2 sequences are MNHNS and SASEGT.

This chain links TRBV7-9 with TRBJ1-3, with a weak D call TRBD1 (6 bases). Looked up from germline, CDR1 is SEHNR and CDR2 is FQNEAQ (reference sequence). Deletions cut 3 bases from V and 2 bases from J, with 8 bases between. The CDR3 is made up of 14 amino acids. CDR3 bases: TGTGCCAGCAGCTTCAGGGGACCTGGAAACACCATATATTTT. This gives the protein CASSFRGPGNTIYF.

Here the CDR3 DNA reads TGTGCCAGCAACAGGGGTGCTAATGAAAAACTGTTTTTT. Amino acid sequence: CASNRGANEKLFF. The chain is built from TRBV5-6 and TRBJ1-4, with TRBD1 identical over 7 bases. Germline V gene sequence: CDR1 SGHDT, CDR2 YYEEEE. V was clipped by 6 bases and J by 3 bases; unmatched bases: 2. The CDR3 has 13 amino acids.

The genes are TRBV27 and TRBJ2-2, with D tentatively TRBD1 (5 bases). Trimming took 5 bases from V and 3 from J, leaving 13 bases between them. Germline V gene sequence: CDR1 MNHEY, CDR2 SMNVEV (reference sequence). The CDR3 is 15 amino acids. Written as DNA, the CDR3 is TGTGCCAGCAGTCCCCGTCCAGGGCACACCGGGGAGCTGTTTTTT. The encoded protein is CASSPRPGHTGELFF.

This clone was recorded only once. This chain uses TRBV27 with TRBJ2-7; D perhaps matches TRBD2 (6 bases). There are 15 residues in the CDR3. CDR1 is MNHEY, CDR2 SMNVEV, per germline (reference sequence). V lost 1 base and J lost 2, with 12 bases in between. The CDR3 here is CASSLWRDVAYEQYF. DNA of the CDR3: TGTGCCAGCAGTTTATGGAGGGATGTTGCCTACGAGCAGTACTTC.

V is TRBV29-1 and J is TRBJ1-3; D gene uncertain. The germline CDR1 and CDR2 sequences are SQVTM and ANQGSEA. V lost 4 bases to trimming and J lost 2 bases, with 12 bases between them. CDR3 length: 14 residues. Here the CDR3 DNA reads TGCAGCGTTGGGGTAAGCGCAGCTGGAAACACCATATATTTT. Translated, it gives CSVGVSAAGNTIYF.

CDR3 bases: TGTGCCAGCAGCTTACGGGGCCGGGGGGAAAAACTGTTTTTT. Its translation is CASSLRGRGEKLFF. The chain uses TRBV7-9 and TRBJ1-4; tentative D call: TRBD1 (5 bases). The V and J ends lost 2 bases and 8 bases respectively, with 12 bases between them. This CDR3 comprises 14 residues. CDR1 SEHNR and CDR2 FQNEAQ come from the germline V gene (reference sequence).

The chain has TRBV30 and TRBJ1-1; TRBD1 matches 8 bases. The germline V gene has CDR1 GTSNPN and CDR2 SVGIG (reference sequence). Losses at the gene ends were 5 bases for V and 6 bases for J; bases not matched to a gene: 8. This CDR3 is 13 amino acids long. CDR3 DNA sequence: TGTGCCTGGGGACAGACAGGGGCCGCTGAAGCTTTCTTT. Amino acids: CAWGQTGAAEAFF.

The chain's CDR3 is CASSWDRESTEAFF. Written as DNA, the CDR3 is TGTGCCAGCAGCTGGGACAGGGAATCGACTGAAGCTTTCTTT. V usage is TRBV5-4 and J usage is TRBJ1-1; 9 nucleotides agree with TRBD1. Trimming at V came to 3 bases and at J to 5 bases, leaving 5 bases not matched to a gene. Germline lookup yields CDR1 SGHNT and CDR2 YYREEE (reference sequence). The CDR3 has 14 amino acids.

The rearrangement links TRBV5-1 to TRBJ2-1; TRBD1 might be the D (6 bases). With 0 bases removed from V and 15 bases from J, the gap between germline ends came to 13 bases. From germline, CDR1 is SGHRS and CDR2 YFSETQ. The CDR3 loop spans 12 amino acids. Here the CDR3 reads CASSLVGTPSFF. CDR3 DNA sequence: TGCGCCAGCAGCTTGGTCGGGACACCCTCGTTCTTC.

The chain combines TRBV18 with TRBJ1-4; 8 bases are shared with TRBD1. This CDR3 is built from 17 residues. From germline, CDR1 is KGHSH and CDR2 LQKENI. J was trimmed by 8 bases and V by 2 bases; bases with no gene match: 13. The DNA for the CDR3 is TGTGCCAGCTCACCAACAGGACAGGGTCAAATGGGAGAAAAACTGTTTTTT. Translated: CASSPTGQGQMGEKLFF.

In DNA, the CDR3 is TGCGCCAGCAGCTTTACGGGTGGAGACTTCTATGGCTACACCTTC. It codes for CASSFTGGDFYGYTF. The rearrangement uses TRBV5-1 and TRBJ1-2; D gene uncertain. There are 15 residues in the CDR3. Germline V gives CDR1 SGHRS, CDR2 YFSETQ. Trimming removed 2 bases from V and 4 bases from J, with 15 bases in between.

V usage is TRBV5-1 and J usage is TRBJ2-5; the D gene is possibly TRBD2 (6 bases). The germline V and J ends were trimmed by 4 bases and 5 bases, with 15 bases remaining between them. The CDR3 covers 14 residues. Germline assignment: CDR1 SGHRS and CDR2 YFSETQ. The CDR3 loop is CASSDLRAGETQYF. DNA of the CDR3: TGCGCCAGCAGCGATCTCCGGGCGGGGGAGACCCAGTACTTC.

The chain couples TRBV6-1 to TRBJ1-3, with D possibly being TRBD1 (5 bases). CDR3 length: 15 amino acids. V lost 1 base to trimming and J lost 0 bases, with 7 bases between them. Germline CDR1 and CDR2: MNHNS and SASEGT. The CDR3 DNA is TGTGCCAGCAGTGAAGGACAGTCCTCTGGAAACACCATATATTTT. This sequence encodes CASSEGQSSGNTIYF.

The chain uses TRBV24-1 and TRBJ1-5; 8 bases agree with TRBD1. The germline V gene encodes CDR1 KGHDR and CDR2 SFDVKD. Unmatched junction bases numbered 10, after V lost 4 bases and J lost 6 bases. This CDR3 has 16 residues. The CDR3 sequence: CATSDLGQGRGQPQHF. The CDR3 region has the DNA TGTGCCACCAGTGACCTCGGACAGGGACGAGGTCAGCCCCAGCATTTT.

This chain joins TRBV5-1 and TRBJ1-1; 7 bases match TRBD1. CDR1 SGHRS and CDR2 YFSETQ come from the germline V gene. Germline trimming cut 4 bases from V and 6 bases from J; bases unmatched to any gene: 15. The CDR3 extends over 16 amino acids. DNA of the CDR3: TGCGCCAGCAGCCTCGACCCATCACAGGGGCGGGCTGAAGCTTTCTTT. Amino acid sequence: CASSLDPSQGRAEAFF.

In this sample, this clone turned up a few times. This sequence joins TRBV5-1 and TRBJ1-6; D gene unclear. Germline CDR1 is SGHRS and CDR2 is YFSETQ. Trimming removed 2 bases from V and 4 bases from J, with 13 bases in between. The length of the CDR3 is 16 residues. Here the CDR3 DNA reads TGCGCCAGCAGCTTTTTGGGCTTGGCGTATAATTCACCCCTCCACTTT. Translating gives CASSFLGLAYNSPLHF.

Only one count was recorded for this clone. The chain employs TRBV7-6 and TRBJ2-7, with D perhaps matching TRBD2 (5 bases). CDR3 length: 15 amino acids. Germline CDR1 is SGHVS and CDR2 is FNYEAQ. Trimming took off 5 bases at V and 0 bases at J, with 14 bases between the two ends. The CDR3 spells CASSPRRGSSYEQYF. The CDR3 DNA sequence: TGTGCCAGCAGCCCGCGGAGAGGGAGCTCCTACGAGCAGTACTTC.

The rearrangement uses TRBV25-1 and TRBJ1-1; D gene unclear. There are 15 residues in the CDR3. The V end lost 0 bases, the J end lost 1 base, and 9 bases lay between the germline ends. Germline CDR1 is MGHDK and CDR2 is SYGVNS. CDR3 coding DNA: TGTGCCAGCAGTGAATATGGCCCAGGGAACACTGAAGCTTTCTTT. Translating gives CASSEYGPGNTEAFF. Complete variable domain (other parts from reference TRBV25-1 and TRBJ1-1): EADIYQTPRYLVIGTGKKITLECSQTMGHDKMYWYQQDPGMELHLIHYSYGVNSTEKGDLSSESTVSRIRTEHFPLTLESARPSHTSQYLCASSEYGPGNTEAFFGQGTRLTVV.

The chain joins TRBV3-1 (or the pseudogene TRBV3-2) to TRBJ1-6; no clear D. Germline assignment: CDR1 LGHDT and CDR2 YNNKEL (reference sequence). The CDR3 spans 16 residues. V shed 0 bases and J shed 7 bases, with 13 bases lying between them. The CDR3 sequence: CASSQDLEVMNSPLHF. CDR3 in DNA: TGTGCCAGCAGCCAAGATCTCGAGGTTATGAATTCACCCCTCCACTTT.

This clone was seen just once. The V and J genes are TRBV3-1 (or the pseudogene TRBV3-2) and TRBJ2-2; D perhaps matches TRBD1 (5 bases). The CDR3 has 14 amino acids. V was shortened by 1 base and J by 6 bases, with 9 bases between the two germline ends. Germline-derived CDR1 and CDR2 are LGHDT and YNNKEL (reference sequence). As DNA, the CDR3 is TGTGCCAGCAGCCAAGTGTCAGGGTCCGGGGAGCTGTTTTTT. Its protein product is CASSQVSGSGELFF.

This clone was seen once. The V and J genes are TRBV11-2 and TRBJ1-6; D is unresolved. V lost 5 bases to trimming and J lost 3 bases, with 2 bases between them. Germline-derived CDR1 and CDR2 are SGHAT and FQNNGV. CDR3 length: 12 amino acids. This CDR3 reads CASSRYNSPLHF. CDR3 sequence (DNA): TGTGCCAGCAGCCGCTATAATTCACCCCTCCACTTT.

The chain joins TRBV24-1 to TRBJ2-7; D is possibly TRBD2 (5 bases). Germline V gene lookup returns CDR1 KGHDR and CDR2 SFDVKD. The CDR3 is 15 residues long. V lost 3 bases to trimming and J lost 2 bases, with 13 bases between them. CDR3 sequence (DNA): TGTGCCACCAGTGATACGGCCCTGGGAGCCTACGAGCAGTACTTC. Translating it yields CATSDTALGAYEQYF.